This TCR beta chain was captured in a study of T cell responses to AZD1222 COVID-19 vaccine (dated by TCRdb to the early 2020s). Regarding the study in general: AZD1222 recipients with second doses at about 4 weeks or about 12 weeks were pooled, because spike-specific TCR depth and breadth did not differ between schedules. Trial participants were enrolled by age into subgroups of 18-55, 56-69 and 70-plus years, and around 150, 29 and 61 TCR-sequenced participants, respectively, were included in these subgroups. A total of roughly 240 trial participants underwent TCR sequencing, of whom some 210 received two doses of AZD1222 and 26 received two doses of the MenACWY control vaccine.

Concerning this clone itself: This clone's antigen is unknown. Base-call qualities are not available, and no considerably larger clone is one nucleotide away.

The CDR3 regions of human TCRbeta chains were analyzed by immunosequencing. The published analysis was carried out like this. Repertoire TCRs were checked for matches against a reference library of SARS-CoV-2-specific TCRs that had been generated using the MIRA antigen-specificity platform. Breadth was defined as the fraction of unique TCRs that were SARS-CoV-2-associated. Depth was defined as the fraction of total T cells that were SARS-CoV-2-associated. Each spike-specific TCR was assigned to its reactive spike region and to a CD4 or CD8 class using the MIRA data. Log10-transformed breadth and depth values were compared by one-way ANOVA with Sidak's multiple comparisons tests. TCRdb carries this immuneACCESS record with in-frame sequences only. Its versions omit some clonotypes, under half of them owing to an unresolved V gene in the studies checked, with the rest unexplained. The V and J calls and clone size were taken over from that table, and D and trimming were inferred from the DNA. This sample holds 120,000 or so clones; around 87% were observed only once. The leading ten clones occupy about 3% of the sample.

In the paper's terms, the time point label means: baseline before first vaccination. Vaccinee samples were obtained from the UK trials COV001 and COV002, which included a single-blind randomized controlled phase 2/3 trial of AZD1222 (ChAdOx1 nCoV-19) in healthy adults. For TCRbeta chain sequencing, PBMC samples were collected from trial participants at day 0 and at day 28 after the second dose. V lost 1 base and J lost 8 bases; the stretch between them is 14 bases long. The cysteine opens and the phenylalanine closes a CDR3 of 15 amino acids. The kept DNA is CDR3 alone, 45 bases in frame from the first base. The germline V gene supplies CDR1 MNHEY and CDR2 SVGEGT. Study-level results and caveats: The whole spike protein was spanned by vaccine-associated CD4 TCRs, and dominant responses were seen in regions 160-218 and 743-854. Because no day 14 peak-response samples were available, repertoires were characterized only after the peak T cell response. Participants were mostly white British, with more females than males. The authors suggested clonal diversity may have been underestimated. Conclusions about previously exposed vaccinees are limited, since just 5 to 7 AZD1222 recipients were seropositive for SARS-CoV-2 at baseline. Nearly half of unique spike-specific TCRs reportedly recognized epitopes outside regions mutated in the B.1.351 and B.1.1.7 variants. In the small 56-69-year group, the increase in depth fell short of significance, most likely because of low power. After two AZD1222 doses, both the breadth and the depth of spike-specific TCRs were significantly higher than at day 0 and than in MenACWY recipients.

Sample: peripheral blood, taken on day 0 of AZD1222 vaccination. This chain is built from TRBV6-2 or TRBV6-3 and TRBJ1-4; TRBD1 could be the D gene, as 5 bases match. The sequence was obtained from an adult in good health. The CDR3 protein: CASSYYGAREEKLFF. The DNA sequence is as follows: TGTGCCAGCAGTTACTACGGGGCCCGAGAGGAAAAACTGTTTTTT.